These 12 T cell receptor beta chains came from one sample sequenced in a study of cytomegalovirus exposure and HLA in healthy donors. This PCR relied on a set of 60 Vbeta primers and 13 Jbeta primers. Libraries were prepared by immunoSEQ multiplex PCR; TCRdb keeps only in-frame clonotypes and omits some of them. The sample contains under 200,000 clones, around 74% of which appear only once. Material for sequencing was PBMCs. These receptors were collected from a woman aged 25 to 39 in good health and CMV-seronegative.

CDR3 DNA: TGTGCCAGCAGACTTAGACTCTACAATGAGCAGTTCTTC. It yields the protein CASRLRLYNEQFF. V is TRBV2 and J is TRBJ2-1; D gene unclear. Germline values: CDR1 SNHLY, CDR2 FYNNEI. The CDR3 spans 13 residues. Trimming stripped 6 bases from V and 3 bases from J, with 9 bases between. Variable domain in full (rest from reference TRBV2 and TRBJ2-1): EPEVTQTPSHQVTQMGQEVILRCVPISNHLYFYWYRQILGQKVEFLVSFYNNEISEKSEIFDDQFSVERPDGSNFTLKIRSTKLEDSAMYFCASRLRLYNEQFFGPGTRLTVL.

This clone was observed a few times. V is TRBV28 and J is TRBJ1-2; no firm D call. V lost 3 bases to trimming and J lost 6 bases, with 14 bases between them. The germline V gene encodes CDR1 MDHEN and CDR2 SYDVKM. The CDR3 totals 14 residues. Here the CDR3 reads CASSFETSTNGYTF. CDR3 bases: TGTGCCAGCAGTTTTGAGACATCGACAAATGGCTACACCTTC.

The gene calls are TRBV7-8 and TRBJ1-5, with TRBD1 identical over 7 bases. V gave up 1 base and J gave up 8 bases; unmatched junction bases: 5. Germline lookup yields CDR1 SGHVS and CDR2 FQNEAQ. This CDR3 is built from 14 residues. The CDR3 nucleotides read TGTGCCAGCAGCTTAGGACAGGGTATTGAGCCCCAGCATTTT. Its protein product is CASSLGQGIEPQHF.

The chain combines TRBV30 with TRBJ1-1; D unresolved. This CDR3 region has 12 residues. The V end was cut by 2 bases, the J end by 4 bases, with 8 bases between. Germline V gives CDR1 GTSNPN, CDR2 SVGIG (reference sequence). The CDR3 here is CAWSMGPTEAFF. CDR3 in DNA: TGTGCCTGGAGTATGGGCCCCACTGAAGCTTTCTTT.

The chain has TRBV7-3 and TRBJ2-1, with D uncertain. CDR3 size: 13 residues. V was shortened by 2 bases and J by 3 bases, with 5 bases between the two germline ends. CDR1 is SGHTA and CDR2 is FQGTGA in the germline V gene. This CDR3 reads CASSLGSYNEQFF. The CDR3 nucleotides read TGTGCCAGCAGCTTAGGCAGCTACAATGAGCAGTTCTTC.

Turning to this clone: Distinct nucleotide sequences in the sample also encode this CDR3. The chain recombines TRBV29-1 with TRBJ2-1; D gene ambiguous. CDR3 length: 12 residues. CDR1 is SQVTM and CDR2 is ANQGSEA in the germline V gene. Trimming removed 2 bases from V and 7 bases from J, with 9 bases in between. CDR3 sequence reads: CSVEKLINEQFF. Here the CDR3 DNA reads TGCAGCGTTGAAAAACTCATTAATGAGCAGTTCTTC.

The V call is TRBV4-1, the J call TRBJ1-1; 11 positions match TRBD1. This CDR3 contains 17 residues. V dropped 2 bases and J dropped 1; count of bases not matched to a gene: 6. Germline V gene lookup returns CDR1 MGHRA and CDR2 YSYEKL. The CDR3 loop reads CASSQRGTGGKNTEAFF. The CDR3 DNA is TGCGCCAGCAGCCAAAGAGGGACAGGGGGTAAGAACACTGAAGCTTTCTTT.

This clone has only a few counts. The chain has TRBV19 and TRBJ1-1; D might be TRBD1 (6 bases). Deletions cut 3 bases from V and 5 bases from J, with 16 bases between. The V gene's germline CDR1 is LNHDA and CDR2 SQIVND (reference sequence). The CDR3 runs to 15 residues. CDR3 sequence (DNA): TGTGCCAGTAGTATCGGCATGGGGGCGCTTACTGAAGCTTTCTTT. The encoded protein is CASSIGMGALTEAFF.

The table lists this clone with a few counts. CDR3 sequence reads: CASSYSTGDTEAFF. The CDR3 DNA reads TGTGCCAGCAGTTACTCAACAGGGGATACTGAAGCTTTCTTT. The chain is built from TRBV6-6 and TRBJ1-1, with 7 bases matching TRBD1. V was pared by 0 bases and J by 5 bases, with 3 bases of the junction left unmatched. Germline CDR1 MNHNY, CDR2 SVGAGI (reference sequence). This CDR3 is 14 amino acids long.

A few counts support this clone. V gene TRBV5-5 combines with J gene TRBJ1-5; TRBD1 aligns across 9 bases. J was trimmed by 7 bases and V by 4 bases; bases with no gene match: 3. CDR1 and CDR2 (germline): SGHKS, YYEKEE (reference sequence). There are 13 residues in the CDR3. The DNA of the CDR3 is TGTGCCAGCAGCAGGGACAGGGTCCAGCCCCAGCATTTT. Translation: CASSRDRVQPQHF.

The chain uses TRBV18 and TRBJ2-5, with a weak D call TRBD1 (6 bases). CDR3 length: 15 amino acids. Trimming cost V 1 base and J 1 base, with 10 bases left between them. The germline V gene encodes CDR1 KGHSH and CDR2 LQKENI. CDR3 sequence (DNA): TGTGCCAGCTCACCACTCCGGACAGCCCAAGAGACCCAGTACTTC. This encodes CASSPLRTAQETQYF.

V usage is TRBV5-5 and J usage is TRBJ1-1; 8 positions match TRBD1. Per the germline V gene, CDR1 is SGHKS and CDR2 is YYEKEE (reference sequence). CDR3 length: 14 residues. Germline trimming cut 4 bases from V and 1 base from J; bases unmatched to any gene: 3. The CDR3 DNA reads as TGTGCCAGCAGCCCGGGGACAGGGAACACTGAAGCTTTCTTT. Translation gives CASSPGTGNTEAFF.